This TCR beta chain was retrieved from a study of blood T cell repertoires in COVID-19. Looking at the study overall: T cells, B-cell-depleted T cells, or PBMCs provided the cDNA or gDNA that served as material.

In the authors' workflow: The assay estimated nucleated cells by amplifying reference gene primers. Sequenced by immunoSEQ multiplex PCR; TCRdb stores in-frame clones only, minus some. The D gene and trimming were derived from the DNA, and the V and J assignments and clone size from that table. Here the sample spans 200,000 to 300,000 clones, about four fifths being singletons. Seattle's enrolled individuals joined amid active infection and were then monitored longitudinally. Germline V gene lookup returns CDR1 SQVTM and CDR2 ANQGSEA. The CDR3 is 14 amino acids. Trimming removed 3 bases at V and 3 bases at J, with 15 bases between.

V gene TRBV29-1 combines with J gene TRBJ2-7, with D tentatively TRBD1 (6 bases). Sequencing input: peripheral blood. This clonotype was sampled from an elderly woman with COVID-19, enrolled during active disease. CDR3 sequence: CSVEGGGLGYEQYF. The CDR3 DNA reads as TGCAGCGTTGAGGGTGGGGGCTTGGGCTACGAGCAGTACTTC.